This T cell receptor beta chain was profiled in a study of T cells after yellow fever vaccination. Findings and caveats of the study: Clonotypes found in both CD4 and CD8 compartments made up a small share.

The germline V gene encodes CDR1 SGHRS and CDR2 YFSETQ. This CDR3 has 18 residues. V lost 0 bases and J 0 bases, leaving 16 bases between the germline ends. This clonotype was counted a few times. Antigen specificity is unknown. Each CDR3 protein gets one entry after TCRdb re-called the 5' RACE reads with MiXCR. This table has around 600,000 distinct CDR3 sequences, roughly an eighth appearing once. The chain couples TRBV5-1 to TRBJ2-1, with D possibly called TRBD1 or TRBD2 (5 bases each). The sample here was PBMCs, taken on the day of the yellow fever booster vaccination. The receptor was isolated from a man younger than 45 who received the YFV17D yellow fever vaccine. For the CDR3, the DNA is TGCGCCAGCAGCTTGGCGGGGCGTGGAAGATCCTCCTACAATGAGCAGTTCTTC. Residues: CASSLAGRGRSSYNEQFF.